Shown below are 10 T cell receptor beta chains from a single sample sequenced in a study of OX40 agonist ivuxolimab in advanced cancers. Clones were read by immunoSEQ multiplex PCR, and TCRdb kept only the in-frame ones, dropping some. The table records some 100,000 clones, 90% of them present only once. The source material was CD4+ or CD8+ T cells sorted from blood, sampled in a trial of the OX40 agonist ivuxolimab. These TCRs come from an adult with an advanced solid tumor such as melanoma, head and neck, liver or kidney cancer.

This chain links TRBV9 with TRBJ1-4, with unresolved D. CDR1 and CDR2 from the germline V gene are SGDLS and YYNGEE. Trimming took off 6 bases at V and 0 bases at J, with 12 bases between the two ends. CDR3 length equals 15 residues. CDR3 region: CASNRNGATNEKLFF. The CDR3 region has the DNA TGTGCCAGCAACCGTAACGGCGCAACTAATGAAAAACTGTTTTTT.

V usage is TRBV6-1 and J usage is TRBJ2-7; the D call may be TRBD1 or TRBD2 (5 bases each). The germline CDR1 and CDR2 sequences are MNHNS and SASEGT. The CDR3 loop spans 14 amino acids. V lost 6 bases and J lost 0, with 12 bases in between. CDR3 sequence reads: CASSTGTGSYEQYF. CDR3 DNA sequence: TGTGCCAGCAGCACCGGGACGGGCTCCTACGAGCAGTACTTC.

The chain uses TRBV11-3 and TRBJ2-7; TRBD1 aligns across 8 bases. The length of the CDR3 is 14 residues. Per germline, CDR1 SGHNT and CDR2 YENEEA. The trim removed 5 bases at V and 7 bases at J, leaving 10 bases unmatched. CDR3 sequence reads: CASSTGTGGAEQYF. The CDR3 coding sequence is TGTGCCAGCAGCACCGGGACAGGCGGTGCGGAGCAGTACTTC.

The chain combines TRBV2 with TRBJ2-7, with D unresolved. V was clipped by 6 bases and J by 2 bases, with 26 bases between them. The CDR3 is 18 amino acids. The germline gives CDR1 SNHLY, CDR2 FYNNEI. CDR3 sequence (DNA): TGTGCCAGCAGCTCAAACGTAGGCTCGGCAGGACGACCCTACGAGCAGTACTTC. Translation: CASSSNVGSAGRPYEQYF.

The chain joins TRBV28 to TRBJ2-7, with 9 bases aligning to TRBD2. Trimming took 4 bases from V and 2 from J; bases not matched to a gene: 6. The germline CDR1 and CDR2 sequences are MDHEN and SYDVKM. This CDR3 spans 15 amino acids. The CDR3 reads CASSSPASGTYEQYF. CDR3 nucleotides: TGTGCCAGCAGTTCCCCGGCTAGCGGGACCTACGAGCAGTACTTC.

In DNA form, the CDR3 reads TGTGCCACCTCCTCCTTAGTGGCAACCTACGAGCAGTACTTC. Its protein is CATSSLVATYEQYF. This chain uses TRBV6-1 with TRBJ2-7, with unresolved D. CDR1 is MNHNS and CDR2 is SASEGT in the germline V gene. The CDR3 has 14 residues. With 10 bases removed from V and 2 bases from J, the gap between germline ends came to 18 bases.

The V gene is TRBV14, the J gene TRBJ2-3; 8 bases are shared with TRBD1. V gave up 4 bases and J gave up 15 bases; unmatched junction bases: 9. This CDR3 is 12 amino acids long. CDR1 and CDR2 from the germline V gene are SGHDN and FVKESK. The CDR3 reads CASSLFPGQAYF. Here the CDR3 DNA reads TGTGCCAGCAGCCTATTCCCGGGACAGGCCTATTTT.

V and J are TRBV11-3 and TRBJ2-1; TRBD2 matches 10 bases. Per germline, CDR1 SGHNT and CDR2 YENEEA. Unmatched junction bases numbered 8, after V lost 3 bases and J lost 6 bases. The CDR3 covers 16 residues. CDR3 in DNA: TGTGCCAGCAGCTTCCTGGGACTAGCGTCGGGCAATGAGCAGTTCTTC. Its translation is CASSFLGLASGNEQFF. Full variable domain (rest looked up from reference TRBV11-3 and TRBJ2-1): EAGVVQSPRYKIIEKKQPVAFWCNPISGHNTLYWYLQNLGQGPELLIRYENEEAVDDSQLPKDRFSAERLKGVDSTLKIQPAELGDSAVYLCASSFLGLASGNEQFFGPGTRLTVL.

This clone was observed a handful of times. The chain employs TRBV28 and TRBJ2-7; 8 bases align to TRBD2. With V trimmed by 3 bases and J by 2 bases, 3 bases remained unmatched. The V gene's germline CDR1 is MDHEN and CDR2 SYDVKM. The CDR3 runs 14 residues. The CDR3 sequence: CASSFSGATYEQYF. The CDR3 DNA follows: TGTGCCAGCAGTTTTAGCGGGGCCACCTACGAGCAGTACTTC.

This clone was observed once. The rearrangement links TRBV28 to TRBJ1-2; D possibly corresponds to TRBD1 (5 bases). The germline V gene encodes CDR1 MDHEN and CDR2 SYDVKM. CDR3 length: 13 amino acids. V lost 6 bases, J lost 6 bases, and 14 bases lay in between. The CDR3 is CASRSGRAHGYTF. The CDR3 region has the DNA TGTGCCAGCAGGTCGGGCAGGGCGCATGGCTACACCTTC.